Shown below are 23 T cell receptor beta chains from a single sample sequenced in a study of beta chain features in type 1 diabetes. As every portion of the isolated RNA was reverse transcribed, the sequencing read expressed TCRB transcripts. The repertoire was sequenced with immunoSEQ multiplex PCR; TCRdb's copy has only in-frame clones and lacks some. This table has about 180,000 clones, approximately 13% appearing once. The specimen was central memory CD4+ T cells from blood. Receptors originate from a young woman in good health.

The V and J genes are TRBV28 and TRBJ1-2; D is possibly TRBD1 (5 bases). CDR1 is MDHEN and CDR2 is SYDVKM in the germline V gene. The ends were cut back, 8 bases at V and 3 bases at J, with 10 bases in the middle. The CDR3 runs to 12 residues. DNA for the CDR3: TGTGCCAGCGATGGGACTTACTATGGCTACACCTTC. Its protein product is CASDGTYYGYTF.

This chain links TRBV9 with TRBJ2-5; 7 bases match TRBD2. The CDR3 covers 15 residues. Germline CDR1 reads SGDLS; CDR2 reads YYNGEE. V gave up 0 bases and J gave up 4 bases; unmatched junction bases: 6. CDR3 sequence reads: CASSVGPGRGETQYF. In DNA form, the CDR3 reads TGTGCCAGCAGCGTAGGTCCAGGGAGGGGAGAGACCCAGTACTTC.

This clone was picked up a small number of times. The J gene is TRBJ2-1, the V gene TRBV14, with TRBD1 matching over 7 bases. The V gene's germline CDR1 is SGHDN and CDR2 FVKESK. Unmatched junction bases numbered 6, after V lost 4 bases and J lost 0 bases. CDR3 length: 16 amino acids. CDR3 in DNA: TGTGCCAGCAGCCCTCCGGGACAGCTCTCCTACAATGAGCAGTTCTTC. As protein: CASSPPGQLSYNEQFF.

In this sample, this clone turned up a few times. The chain uses TRBV19 and TRBJ2-7; 7 bases line up with TRBD1. V shed 3 bases, J shed 0 bases, and the junction held 2 bases outside the gene matches. CDR3 length: 14 amino acids. Germline values: CDR1 LNHDA, CDR2 SQIVND (reference sequence). The DNA of the CDR3 is TGTGCCAGTAGTATCAGGACAGGCTCCTACGAGCAGTACTTC. Its translation is CASSIRTGSYEQYF. Drawing the rest from reference TRBV19 and TRBJ2-7, the complete variable domain is DGGITQSPKYLFRKEGQNVTLSCEQNLNHDAMYWYRQDPGQGLRLIYYSQIVNDFQKGDIAEGYSVSREKKESFPLTVTSAQKNPTAFYLCASSIRTGSYEQYFGPGTRLTVT.

This clone turned up a few times. This chain uses TRBV28 with TRBJ2-5, with D maybe TRBD2 (5 bases). Trimming left V 6 bases short and J 2 bases short, with 13 bases between. This CDR3 has 14 amino acids. From germline, CDR1 is MDHEN and CDR2 SYDVKM. The CDR3 spells CASRDWGAQETQYF. In DNA form, the CDR3 reads TGTGCCAGCAGAGACTGGGGAGCTCAAGAGACCCAGTACTTC.

This clone was observed a handful of times. This rearrangement joins TRBV11-3 to TRBJ1-1; D gene uncertain. The CDR3 runs 13 residues. Germline V CDR1 and CDR2: SGHNT, YENEEA. Trimming left V 0 bases short and J 5 bases short, with 7 bases between. CDR3 DNA: TGTGCCAGCAGCTTAGAATCAGGTACTGAAGCTTTCTTT. It codes for CASSLESGTEAFF. Variable domain in full (rest from reference TRBV11-3 and TRBJ1-1): EAGVVQSPRYKIIEKKQPVAFWCNPISGHNTLYWYLQNLGQGPELLIRYENEEAVDDSQLPKDRFSAERLKGVDSTLKIQPAELGDSAVYLCASSLESGTEAFFGQGTRLTVV.

This clone was found a few times. The chain couples TRBV7-6 to TRBJ2-5; D is unclear. Germline CDR1 and CDR2: SGHVS and FNYEAQ. The CDR3 consists of 15 residues. Trimming took off 4 bases at V and 2 bases at J, with 14 bases between the two ends. CDR3 bases: TGTGCCAGCAGCTCCAACGCAGGCAGTCAAGAGACCCAGTACTTC. Amino acids: CASSSNAGSQETQYF.

This clone turned up a few times. The CDR3 DNA reads TGCGCCAGCAGCTTGAACAGTGGACTTTATGGCTACACCTTC. Translation: CASSLNSGLYGYTF. This sequence joins TRBV5-1 and TRBJ1-2; D not certain. CDR3 size: 14 residues. Trimming took off 1 base at V and 5 bases at J, with 12 bases between the two ends. The germline gives CDR1 SGHRS, CDR2 YFSETQ.

The chain uses TRBV6-5 and TRBJ2-5, with D possibly matching TRBD2 (6 bases). The CDR3 has 14 residues. Germline V lookup: CDR1 MNHEY, CDR2 SVGAGI. Trimming cost V 5 bases and J 7 bases, with 17 bases left between them. CDR3 nucleotides: TGTGCCAGCAGTCGCGGGACGAAAAAGGGGACCCAGTACTTC. This sequence encodes CASSRGTKKGTQYF.

The chain recombines TRBV6-5 with TRBJ2-7; 7 positions agree with TRBD2. Looked up from germline, CDR1 is MNHEY and CDR2 is SVGAGI. V shed 3 bases and J 5 bases; nucleotides not matched to a gene: 7. The CDR3 is made up of 14 amino acids. For the CDR3, the DNA is TGTGCCAGCAGTTATGAGCGCGGGAGCAACGAGCAGTACTTC. It specifies CASSYERGSNEQYF.

V usage is TRBV4-3 and J usage is TRBJ1-2; 8 nucleotides match TRBD1. Germline CDR1 reads LGHNA; CDR2 reads YSLEER. The length of the CDR3 is 14 residues. V shed 4 bases and J 3 bases; nucleotides not matched to a gene: 4. The CDR3 loop is CASSRTTGDYGYTF. As DNA, the CDR3 is TGCGCCAGCAGCCGAACGACAGGGGACTATGGCTACACCTTC.

This sequence joins TRBV28 and TRBJ2-1; 7 bases fit TRBD2. Per the germline V gene, CDR1 is MDHEN and CDR2 is SYDVKM. Trimming took 7 bases from V and 0 from J; bases not matched to a gene: 9. This CDR3 is 16 amino acids long. The CDR3 sequence is CASKAASGSSYNEQFF. The CDR3 nucleotides read TGTGCCAGCAAAGCGGCTAGCGGAAGCTCCTACAATGAGCAGTTCTTC.

This clone was observed a handful of times. The gene calls are TRBV5-4 and TRBJ1-1; 9 positions agree with TRBD1. Germline V gene data show CDR1 as SGHNT and CDR2 as YYREEE (reference sequence). The length of the CDR3 is 15 residues. The junction had 7 bases not matched to a gene; V was cut back by 4 bases and J by 3 bases. The CDR3 is CASSRTGVRDTEAFF. The CDR3 region has the DNA TGTGCCAGCAGCCGGACAGGGGTAAGGGACACTGAAGCTTTCTTT. The entire variable domain, with the rest obtained from reference TRBV5-4 and TRBJ1-1, is as follows: ETGVTQSPTHLIKTRGQQVTLRCSSQSGHNTVSWYQQALGQGPQFIFQYYREEENGRGNFPPRFSGLQFPNYSSELNVNALELDDSALYLCASSRTGVRDTEAFFGQGTRLTVV.

The genes are TRBV10-2 and TRBJ2-2; no clear D gene. Per the germline V gene, CDR1 is WSHSY and CDR2 is SAAADI. CDR3 length: 16 residues. V was clipped by 4 bases and J by 0 bases, with 12 bases between them. CDR3: CASSGRRRSNTGELFF. The CDR3 region has the DNA TGCGCCAGCAGTGGGAGACGGAGATCGAACACCGGGGAGCTGTTTTTT.

V usage is TRBV2 and J usage is TRBJ2-3; 9 nucleotides line up with TRBD2. Germline lookup yields CDR1 SNHLY and CDR2 FYNNEI. V dropped 4 bases and J dropped 1; count of bases not matched to a gene: 3. This CDR3 has 15 amino acids. CDR3 sequence (DNA): TGTGCCAGCAGTGCGTTAGCGGGAGGCACAGATACGCAGTATTTT. Translation: CASSALAGGTDTQYF.

In its sample, this clone was seen a few times. The chain is built from TRBV5-4 and TRBJ2-3; the D gene is possibly TRBD2 (6 bases). Trimming left V 5 bases short and J 2 bases short, with 15 bases between. Germline V lookup: CDR1 SGHNT, CDR2 YYREEE (reference sequence). This CDR3 has 15 amino acids. The CDR3 DNA sequence: TGTGCCAGCAGACTGGGACTCTCCTACACAGATACGCAGTATTTT. It yields the protein CASRLGLSYTDTQYF.

This sequence joins TRBV5-4 and TRBJ1-4; 7 bases match TRBD1. Per the germline V gene, CDR1 is SGHNT and CDR2 is YYREEE (reference sequence). V dropped 4 bases and J dropped 3; count of bases not matched to a gene: 3. The CDR3 has 14 residues. The CDR3 DNA reads as TGTGCCAGCAGCACGGGACAGTCTAATGAAAAACTGTTTTTT. Encoded protein: CASSTGQSNEKLFF.

The V and J genes are TRBV30 and TRBJ1-2; no definite D call. Germline CDR1 and CDR2: GTSNPN and SVGIG (reference sequence). Trimming pared 0 bases from V and 8 bases from J, leaving 13 bases between. CDR3 length: 13 amino acids. The CDR3 nucleotides are TGTGCCTGGAGTGTTCAACTTACCCCGGGCTACACCTTC. It yields the protein CAWSVQLTPGYTF.

The V gene is TRBV29-1, the J gene TRBJ2-1; D might be TRBD2 (6 bases). V was trimmed by 6 bases and J by 8 bases, leaving 11 bases between them. Per germline, CDR1 SQVTM and CDR2 ANQGSEA. This CDR3 is 11 amino acids long. CDR3 protein: CSVLEGHEQFF. CDR3 DNA sequence: TGCAGCGTGTTGGAGGGCCATGAGCAGTTCTTC.

This clone occurred a few times. This rearrangement joins TRBV5-1 to TRBJ2-5; TRBD1 aligns across 10 bases. The CDR3 length is 16 residues. The V segment lost 0 bases and the J segment 5 bases; nucleotides outside the gene matches: 7. CDR1 SGHRS and CDR2 YFSETQ come from the germline V gene. The CDR3 is CASSLALGQGTETQYF. CDR3 DNA sequence: TGCGCCAGCAGCTTGGCTCTGGGACAGGGGACGGAGACCCAGTACTTC.

Details on this clone: Other DNA sequences from this sample encode an identical CDR3 as well. The chain combines TRBV19 with TRBJ1-5; 7 nucleotides match TRBD1. The CDR3 extends over 14 amino acids. Germline lookup yields CDR1 LNHDA and CDR2 SQIVND (reference sequence). The V segment lost 5 bases and the J segment 2 bases; nucleotides outside the gene matches: 3. The CDR3 nucleotides are TGTGCCAGTAGTGTTGGACAGGGCAATCAGCCCCAGCATTTT. Translation: CASSVGQGNQPQHF.

J is TRBJ2-1 and V is TRBV7-6; 9 bases are shared with TRBD2. The trim removed 4 bases at V and 0 bases at J, leaving 13 bases unmatched. The CDR3 covers 19 residues. CDR1 and CDR2 (germline): SGHVS, FNYEAQ. CDR3 DNA: TGTGCCAGCAGCTCCCCGGGACTAGCTGATATTAGCTCCTACAATGAGCAGTTCTTC. Translation gives CASSSPGLADISSYNEQFF.

The table lists this clone with a few counts. This sequence joins TRBV7-2 and TRBJ2-1, with 7 bases matching TRBD1. Per the germline V gene, CDR1 is SGHTA and CDR2 is FQGNSA. V shed 4 bases and J 6 bases; nucleotides not matched to a gene: 3. This CDR3 spans 13 amino acids. The CDR3 coding sequence is TGTGCCAGCAGCTCGGGACAGCTCAATGAGCAGTTCTTC. Amino acids: CASSSGQLNEQFF.